A single T cell receptor beta chain is shown here with its context. The antigen is not known. TCRdb processed the 5' RACE reads anew with MiXCR; each CDR3 protein has one entry. The table lists under 350,000 distinct CDR3 sequences, 15% to 20% of them singletons. This sample was included in a study of T-cell memory formation after mild COVID-19. The germline gives CDR1 SGHDT, CDR2 YYEEEE. V lost 6 bases and J 6 bases, leaving 17 bases between the germline ends. This CDR3 spans 14 amino acids. Notes on the study in general: Balance between CD4 and CD8 was seen in clones contracting day 15 to 85, and a CD4+ lean was seen in later expanders.

The V and J genes are TRBV5-6 and TRBJ2-3; D is perhaps TRBD1 (6 bases). The sequenced sample was PBMCs or a T cell subset sorted from them (not recorded which). This receptor was taken from a young man who had mild COVID-19 (a few samples of this study predate the infection). Cell type and time point are not known. CDR3 sequence: CASTEQGFHDTQYF. CDR3 nucleotides: TGTGCCAGCACCGAACAGGGATTTCATGATACGCAGTATTTT.